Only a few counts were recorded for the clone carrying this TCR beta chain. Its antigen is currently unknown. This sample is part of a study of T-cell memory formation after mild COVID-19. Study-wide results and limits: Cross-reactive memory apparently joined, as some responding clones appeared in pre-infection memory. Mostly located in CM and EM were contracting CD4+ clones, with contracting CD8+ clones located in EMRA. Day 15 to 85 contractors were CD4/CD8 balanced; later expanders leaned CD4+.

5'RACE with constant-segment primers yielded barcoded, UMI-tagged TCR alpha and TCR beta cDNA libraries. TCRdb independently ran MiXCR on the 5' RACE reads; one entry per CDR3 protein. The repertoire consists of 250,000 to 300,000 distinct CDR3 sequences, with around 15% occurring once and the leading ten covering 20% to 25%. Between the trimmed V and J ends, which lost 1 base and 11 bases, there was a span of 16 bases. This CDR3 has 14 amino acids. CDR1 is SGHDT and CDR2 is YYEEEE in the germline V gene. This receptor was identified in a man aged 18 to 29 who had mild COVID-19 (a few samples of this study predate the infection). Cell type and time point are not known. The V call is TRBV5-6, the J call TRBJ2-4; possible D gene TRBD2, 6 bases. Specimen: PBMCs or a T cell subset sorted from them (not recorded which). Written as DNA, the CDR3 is TGTGCCAGCAGCTTGTCGGGAGCGCGCGAAGTTCAGTACTTC. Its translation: CASSLSGAREVQYF.